These 15 T cell receptor beta chains were sequenced from one sample in a study of metastatic and nonmetastatic thyroid tumors. Until they underwent thyroid surgery, no patient had received any treatment. TCRdb re-clonotyped the PCR reads through MiXCR. The repertoire holds approximately 38,000 clones, with less than 20% as singletons. The sequenced material came from tumor tissue. These receptors came from a female donor with papillary thyroid cancer or a benign thyroid nodule (not recorded which). Some clones in this sample may be carry-over from other donors' samples.

The sample holds many counts of this clone. The rearrangement joins TRBV20-1 to TRBJ2-3, with 10 bases fitting TRBD2. The CDR3 consists of 15 residues. V lost 1 base and J lost 2; bases outside the gene matches: 3. The germline CDR1 and CDR2 sequences are DFQATT and SNEGSKA (reference sequence). The DNA for the CDR3 is TGCAGTGCTAGAGGGCTAGCGGGAGCCACAGATACGCAGTATTTT. This codes for CSARGLAGATDTQYF.

This clone has just a few counts. A much larger clone differs by one base, so this may be a read error. The chain carries TRBV25-1 and TRBJ2-1; D is undetermined. From germline, CDR1 is MGHDK and CDR2 SYGVNS. Trimming removed 2 bases from V and 7 bases from J, with 9 bases in between. The CDR3 contains 13 residues. The CDR3 here is CASSERMTNEQFF. The CDR3 bases are TGTGCCAGCAGTGAACGGATGACAAATGAGCAGTTCTTC.

The chain has TRBV20-1 and TRBJ2-7; 8 nucleotides agree with TRBD1. J was trimmed by 2 bases and V by 2 bases; bases with no gene match: 14. Germline V CDR1 and CDR2: DFQATT, SNEGSKA (reference sequence). The CDR3 runs to 17 residues. The CDR3 loop reads CSARTTETGGSTYEQYF. The CDR3 bases are TGCAGTGCTAGAACCACCGAAACAGGGGGTTCCACCTACGAGCAGTACTTC.

This clone occurred many times. This rearrangement joins TRBV11-2 to TRBJ2-7, with a weak D call TRBD1 (5 bases). This CDR3 is 14 amino acids long. Germline CDR1 and CDR2: SGHAT and FQNNGV. Trimming pared 1 base from V and 2 bases from J, leaving 9 bases between. CDR3 sequence reads: CASSLGAGPYEQYF. In nucleotides, the CDR3 is TGTGCCAGCAGCTTAGGGGCAGGGCCCTACGAGCAGTACTTC.

This clone was detected ten times or more. J is TRBJ1-2 and V is TRBV19; D is perhaps TRBD1 (5 bases). The CDR3 totals 16 residues. The germline CDR1 and CDR2 sequences are LNHDA and SQIVND (reference sequence). The germline V and J ends were trimmed by 3 bases and 8 bases, with 22 bases remaining between them. CDR3 sequence: CASSIIGRGTYSGYTF. In DNA form, the CDR3 reads TGTGCCAGTAGTATTATCGGTCGAGGGACGTACAGCGGCTACACCTTC.

Comment on this clone: The conserved phenylalanine or tryptophan normally closing the CDR3 is absent here, so this likely arose from a read error. The V and J genes are TRBV12-3 or TRBV12-4 and TRBJ1-1; TRBD1 aligns across 8 bases. This CDR3 has 14 amino acids. V lost 7 bases, J lost 4 bases, and 8 bases stayed unmatched. The CDR3 coding sequence is TGTGCCAGCACCTCGACAGGGGAAGGCACTGAAGCTTTCCTT. It specifies CASTSTGEGTEAFL.

This clone has ten or more counts. The gene calls are TRBV12-3 or TRBV12-4 and TRBJ1-1; unclear D gene. V was pared by 4 bases and J by 0 bases, with 12 bases between. The CDR3 consists of 15 residues. In DNA form, the CDR3 reads TGTGCCAGCAGTTATAGACGCGAGATGAACACTGAAGCTTTCTTT. This gives the protein CASSYRREMNTEAFF.

This clone was seen many times. This chain connects TRBV9 to TRBJ2-2; 7 bases are a match to TRBD1. The CDR3 runs to 16 residues. Germline assignment: CDR1 SGDLS and CDR2 YYNGEE. The V gene end was trimmed by 3 bases and the J gene end by 8 bases; junction bases not matched to a gene: 13. The CDR3 coding sequence is TGTGCCAGCAGCGGCTGGAGGACAGGTCCCTGGGGGGAGCTGTTTTTT. It is translated as CASSGWRTGPWGELFF.

The V and J genes are TRBV30 and TRBJ1-5, with 10 bases lining up with TRBD1. V lost 2 bases, J lost 4 bases, and 8 bases stayed unmatched. The CDR3 extends over 16 amino acids. The germline CDR1 and CDR2 sequences are GTSNPN and SVGIG (reference sequence). The CDR3 coding sequence is TGTGCCTGGAGTATGGGACCGGACAGGGGGAATCAGCCCCAGCATTTT. Its protein is CAWSMGPDRGNQPQHF.

This clone was seen ten or more times. The CDR3 DNA is TGTGCCAGCAACACAGGGGTTGAAGCTTTCTTT. This translates into CASNTGVEAFF. The chain employs TRBV6-1 and TRBJ1-1, with 7 positions matching TRBD1. Germline CDR1 MNHNS, CDR2 SASEGT. The CDR3 covers 11 residues. Losses at the gene ends were 7 bases for V and 7 bases for J; bases not matched to a gene: 3.

This clone has a count of ten or more. The rearrangement links TRBV7-9 to TRBJ2-5; D unresolved. The CDR3 runs to 15 residues. With 4 bases removed from V and 2 bases from J, the gap between germline ends came to 14 bases. Germline V gives CDR1 SEHNR, CDR2 FQNEAQ (reference sequence). The DNA for the CDR3 is TGTGCCAGCAGCTGGGCGGCAGACACACAAGAGACCCAGTACTTC. It translates to CASSWAADTQETQYF.

This clone was detected many times. CDR3 nucleotide sequence: TGTGCCAGTAGAACAGCAGGGGGAAATTCACCCCTCCACTTT. This sequence encodes CASRTAGGNSPLHF. This chain connects TRBV19 to TRBJ1-6; 7 positions match TRBD1. The CDR3 runs to 14 residues. Germline CDR1 and CDR2: LNHDA and SQIVND (reference sequence). Trimming took 6 bases from V and 7 from J; bases not matched to a gene: 6.

This clone was detected ten times or more. The CDR3 sequence: CASSLVSSGGTQETQYF. The DNA for the CDR3 is TGTGCCAGCAGCTTAGTGTCTAGTGGAGGGACCCAAGAGACCCAGTACTTC. The V gene is TRBV7-9, the J gene TRBJ2-5; D may be TRBD2 (6 bases). Per germline, CDR1 SEHNR and CDR2 FQNEAQ (reference sequence). With 1 base removed from V and 1 base from J, the gap between germline ends came to 16 bases. The CDR3 covers 17 residues.

Concerning this clone: Since a much larger clone is just one base distant, this may be a read error. This sequence joins TRBV7-9 and TRBJ2-2, with 9 bases aligning to TRBD1. This CDR3 is 15 amino acids long. Germline CDR1 and CDR2: SEHNR and FQNEAQ (reference sequence). The CDR3 loop reads CASSSGQGRAGKLFF. The CDR3, as DNA: TGTGCCAGCAGCTCAGGACAGGGGAGGGCCGGGAAGCTGTTTTTT.

In this sample, this clone turned up many times. V gene TRBV12-3 or TRBV12-4 combines with J gene TRBJ1-2, with D unclear. V was clipped by 11 bases and J by 3 bases, with 16 bases between them. The CDR3 runs to 13 residues. The DNA for the CDR3 is TGTGCCGCGGGTCCGGGTTCAGACTATGGCTACACCTTC. This encodes CAAGPGSDYGYTF.